These 15 T cell receptor beta chains were sequenced from one sample in a study of blood T cell repertoires in COVID-19. Some clones are missing from TCRdb's copy, which holds only in-frame ones; the method was immunoSEQ multiplex PCR. The table lists under 50,000 clones, around 85% of them singletons. Source material: peripheral blood. Receptors originate from a human donor in a cohort sampled during active COVID-19.

The V gene is TRBV19, the J gene TRBJ2-5; maybe TRBD1 (6 bases). V was cut by 6 bases and J by 2 bases, with 19 bases left in between. The CDR3 spans 16 residues. The V gene's germline CDR1 is LNHDA and CDR2 SQIVND (reference sequence). The CDR3 loop is CASSNLRGPFQETQYF. In DNA form, the CDR3 reads TGTGCCAGTAGCAACCTCAGGGGACCTTTTCAAGAGACCCAGTACTTC. The complete variable domain, with remaining parts taken from reference TRBV19 and TRBJ2-5, reads DGGITQSPKYLFRKEGQNVTLSCEQNLNHDAMYWYRQDPGQGLRLIYYSQIVNDFQKGDIAEGYSVSREKKESFPLTVTSAQKNPTAFYLCASSNLRGPFQETQYFGPGTRLLVL.

The rearrangement links TRBV27 to TRBJ1-2, with 9 bases fitting TRBD1. The CDR3 sequence is 13 residues long. CDR1 and CDR2 from the germline V gene are MNHEY and SMNVEV (reference sequence). J lost 7 bases, V lost 3 bases, and 3 bases had no gene match. The CDR3 loop is CASSLSGQGGYTF. CDR3 DNA: TGTGCCAGCAGTTTGTCGGGACAGGGTGGCTACACCTTC.

This rearrangement joins TRBV27 to TRBJ1-2; maybe TRBD1 (6 bases). The CDR3 contains 16 residues. Germline V gene sequence: CDR1 MNHEY, CDR2 SMNVEV (reference sequence). Deletions cut 2 bases from V and 2 bases from J, with 15 bases between. CDR3 loop: CASSLRQARFNYGYTF. CDR3 DNA: TGTGCCAGCAGTTTAAGACAGGCTCGCTTCAACTATGGCTACACCTTC.

The J gene is TRBJ2-5, the V gene TRBV13; the D gene is possibly TRBD2 (5 bases). The CDR3 totals 14 residues. CDR1 PRHDT and CDR2 FYEKMQ come from the germline V gene (reference sequence). Trimming shortened V by 5 bases and J by 0 bases, and 10 bases separated the two germline ends. CDR3 residues: CASSTRHYQETQYF. The DNA for the CDR3 is TGTGCCAGCAGCACTAGACACTACCAAGAGACCCAGTACTTC.

The chain uses TRBV7-6 and TRBJ2-1; 14 bases agree with TRBD2. The V gene end was trimmed by 5 bases and the J gene end by 9 bases; junction bases not matched to a gene: 9. CDR3 length: 16 amino acids. Germline-derived CDR1 and CDR2 are SGHVS and FNYEAQ. The CDR3 coding sequence is TGTGCCAGCAGCCGCGGGACTAGCGGGAGTAGCAGTGAGCAGTTCTTC. Encoded protein: CASSRGTSGSSSEQFF.

The chain has TRBV25-1 and TRBJ1-1, with D hard to call. V gave up 3 bases and J gave up 1 base, with 15 bases separating them. This CDR3 is built from 16 residues. Germline V gene sequence: CDR1 MGHDK, CDR2 SYGVNS. The CDR3 region is CASSDGIGRGNTEAFF. CDR3 coding DNA: TGTGCCAGCAGTGACGGTATAGGACGGGGGAACACTGAAGCTTTCTTT.

The chain couples TRBV25-1 to TRBJ2-7; 12 bases match TRBD2. The V gene end was trimmed by 2 bases and the J gene end by 4 bases; junction bases not matched to a gene: 3. Per germline, CDR1 MGHDK and CDR2 SYGVNS. This CDR3 spans 15 amino acids. This CDR3 is CASSEGLAGRYEQYF. The CDR3 DNA sequence: TGTGCCAGCAGTGAAGGACTAGCGGGAAGGTACGAGCAGTACTTC.

V is TRBV2 and J is TRBJ2-1; D is possibly TRBD2 (5 bases). This CDR3 comprises 14 residues. The germline CDR1 and CDR2 sequences are SNHLY and FYNNEI. Trimming took 5 bases from V and 11 from J, leaving 19 bases between them. The DNA for the CDR3 is TGTGCCAGCAGTCCGACTACCTTGCAAAGGAAGCAGTTCTTC. Translation: CASSPTTLQRKQFF.

The CDR3 is CASSPRGLNTEAFF. The CDR3 DNA is TGTGCCAGCAGCCCCAGGGGGTTGAACACTGAAGCTTTCTTT. The chain carries TRBV6-2 or TRBV6-3 and TRBJ1-1; TRBD1 matches at 7 bases. Trimming cost V 6 bases and J 0 bases; bases outside gene matches: 4. Per germline, CDR1 MNHEY and CDR2 SVGEGT. The CDR3 has 14 amino acids.

The V call is TRBV9, the J call TRBJ1-2; D not certain. Between the trimmed V and J ends, which lost 7 bases and 3 bases, there was a span of 13 bases. Germline assignment: CDR1 SGDLS and CDR2 YYNGEE. This CDR3 spans 13 amino acids. CDR3 sequence reads: CASSLGLHYGYTF. Written as DNA, the CDR3 is TGTGCCAGCTCACTCGGACTCCACTATGGCTACACCTTC.

The chain has TRBV3-1 (or the pseudogene TRBV3-2) and TRBJ2-7; 8 nucleotides line up with TRBD2. The CDR3 has 16 amino acids. Trimming took 4 bases from V and 0 from J; bases not matched to a gene: 8. CDR1 LGHDT and CDR2 YNNKEL come from the germline V gene (reference sequence). The CDR3 DNA is TGTGCCAGCAGCCGCCAGCGGGGGCCCAGCTCCTACGAGCAGTACTTC. Translated, it gives CASSRQRGPSSYEQYF.

The chain couples TRBV6-2 or TRBV6-3 to TRBJ1-2, with TRBD1 identical over 7 bases. Trimming took 4 bases from V and 2 from J; bases not matched to a gene: 1. Germline loops: CDR1 MNHEY, CDR2 SVGEGT. CDR3 size: 13 residues. The CDR3 here is CASSWDSNYGYTF. Written as DNA, the CDR3 is TGTGCCAGCAGTTGGGACAGCAACTATGGCTACACCTTC.

This chain links TRBV5-1 with TRBJ2-5, with 15 bases fitting TRBD2. CDR1 and CDR2 from the germline V gene are SGHRS and YFSETQ. Unmatched junction bases numbered 6, after V lost 4 bases and J lost 5 bases. The CDR3 runs 16 residues. CDR3 sequence (DNA): TGCGCCAGCAGCCCTCTTGGGACTAGCGGGGGGGAGACCCAGTACTTC. It yields the protein CASSPLGTSGGETQYF.

The rearrangement links TRBV5-6 to TRBJ1-1; D is unresolved. V was cut by 2 bases and J by 4 bases, with 12 bases left in between. Per the germline V gene, CDR1 is SGHDT and CDR2 is YYEEEE. There are 14 residues in the CDR3. The CDR3 loop is CASSFGVFGTEAFF. CDR3 DNA: TGTGCCAGCAGCTTCGGGGTGTTTGGCACTGAAGCTTTCTTT.

The chain is built from TRBV6-4 and TRBJ2-3; D ambiguous. Germline V lookup: CDR1 MRHNA, CDR2 SNTAGT. The V end was cut by 4 bases, the J end by 6 bases, with 11 bases between. This CDR3 comprises 13 residues. In DNA form, the CDR3 reads TGTGCCAGCAGTGGAACTCGCCTGGATACGCAGTATTTT. Amino acids: CASSGTRLDTQYF.